This TCR beta chain comes out of a study of blood T cell repertoires in COVID-19. At the level of the study: Samples came from the United States, Italy and Spain, spanning acute and convalescent COVID-19. In each case, the material was cDNA or gDNA derived from T cells, B-cell-depleted T cells, or PBMCs.

V was trimmed by 2 bases and J by 4 bases, leaving 12 bases between them. The CDR3 consists of 15 residues. Germline assignment: CDR1 KGHSH and CDR2 LQKENI. Authors' processing steps: The authors estimated nucleated cell counts from reference gene primer amplification. Here immunoSEQ multiplex PCR was the method, and the copy in TCRdb shows in-frame clones only, minus some. The V and J calls and the clone size are those of that table, but D and trimming were determined from the DNA. The sample contains some 100,000 clones, about 90% of which appear only once. This receptor was taken from a woman aged 30 to 39 with acute or convalescent COVID-19. The specimen sequenced was peripheral blood. The chain has TRBV18 and TRBJ1-3, with a tentative D call TRBD1 (6 bases). In DNA, the CDR3 is TGTGCCAGCTCACCAACAGGGCTGGAAGGAAACACCATATATTTT. Amino acid sequence: CASSPTGLEGNTIYF.